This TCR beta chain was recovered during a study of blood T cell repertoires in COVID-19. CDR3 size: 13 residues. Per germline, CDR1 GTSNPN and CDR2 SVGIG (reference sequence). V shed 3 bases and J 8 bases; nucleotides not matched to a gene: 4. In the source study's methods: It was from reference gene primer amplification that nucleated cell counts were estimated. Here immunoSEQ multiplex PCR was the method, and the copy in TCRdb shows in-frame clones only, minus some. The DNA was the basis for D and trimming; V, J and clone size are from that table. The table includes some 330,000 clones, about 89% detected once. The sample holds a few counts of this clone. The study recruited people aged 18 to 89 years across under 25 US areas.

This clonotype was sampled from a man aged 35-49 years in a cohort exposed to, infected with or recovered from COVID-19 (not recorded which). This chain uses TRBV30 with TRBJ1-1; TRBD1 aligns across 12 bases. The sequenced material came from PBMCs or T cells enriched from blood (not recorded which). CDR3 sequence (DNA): TGTGCCTGGAGGGGACAGGGGGCGGGCGAAGCTTTCTTT. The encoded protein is CAWRGQGAGEAFF. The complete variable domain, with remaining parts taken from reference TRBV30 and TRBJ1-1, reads SQTIHQWPATLVQPVGSPLSLECTVEGTSNPNLYWYRQAAGRGLQLLFYSVGIGQISSEVPQNLSASRPQDRQFILSSKKLLLSDSGFYLCAWRGQGAGEAFFGQGTRLTVV.